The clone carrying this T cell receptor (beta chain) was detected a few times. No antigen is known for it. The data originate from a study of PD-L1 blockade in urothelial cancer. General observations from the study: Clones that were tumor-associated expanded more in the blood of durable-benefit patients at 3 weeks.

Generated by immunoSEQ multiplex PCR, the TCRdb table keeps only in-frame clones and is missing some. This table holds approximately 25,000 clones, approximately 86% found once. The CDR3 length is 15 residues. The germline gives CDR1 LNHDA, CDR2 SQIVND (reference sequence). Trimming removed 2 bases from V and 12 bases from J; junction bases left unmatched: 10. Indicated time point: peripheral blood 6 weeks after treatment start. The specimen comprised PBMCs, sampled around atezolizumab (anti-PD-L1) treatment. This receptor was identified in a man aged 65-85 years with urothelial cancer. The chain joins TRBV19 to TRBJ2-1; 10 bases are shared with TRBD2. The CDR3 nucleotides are TGTGCCAGTAGTATATCAGTGACTAGCGGGCGGGGGCAGTTCTTC. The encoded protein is CASSISVTSGRGQFF.